Listed here are 21 T cell receptor beta chains from one sample, sequenced in a study of cytomegalovirus exposure and HLA in healthy donors. The PCR contained 60 Vbeta and 13 Jbeta primers. The table came from immunoSEQ multiplex PCR; TCRdb's copy has only in-frame clones and leaves some out. The table lists about 80,000 clones, under 80% of them singletons. The sample consisted of PBMCs. The source is a human donor in good health.

This chain uses TRBV4-3 with TRBJ1-5; the match to TRBD1 covers 7 bases. CDR1 and CDR2 from the germline V gene are LGHNA and YSLEER. Losses at the gene ends were 0 bases for V and 1 base for J; bases not matched to a gene: 3. CDR3 length: 16 residues. The CDR3, as DNA: TGCGCCAGCAGCCAAGATTACAGGGGAAGCAATCAGCCCCAGCATTTT. Its protein product is CASSQDYRGSNQPQHF.

The V gene is TRBV9, the J gene TRBJ1-2; 8 bases are a match to TRBD1. The CDR3 covers 14 residues. The junction had 8 bases not matched to a gene; V was cut back by 4 bases and J by 6 bases. Per the germline V gene, CDR1 is SGDLS and CDR2 is YYNGEE. In nucleotides, the CDR3 is TGTGCCAGCAGCATAAGACCAGGGGGCCATGGCTACACCTTC. It translates to CASSIRPGGHGYTF.

This chain uses TRBV5-1 with TRBJ2-5; D perhaps matches TRBD2 (5 bases). The J call is doubtful: the DNA matches TRBJ2-7 better. CDR1 is SGHRS, CDR2 YFSETQ, per germline. The CDR3 has 15 residues. CDR3 sequence (DNA): TGCGCCAGCAGCGGCCCGGGGAGCCGGGCCTACGAGCAGTACTTC. The encoded protein is CASSGPGSRAYEQYF.

V is TRBV7-8 and J is TRBJ1-2, with D hard to call. The V gene's germline CDR1 is SGHVS and CDR2 FQNEAQ. The CDR3 is 17 amino acids. Deletions cut 3 bases from V and 4 bases from J, with 21 bases between. The CDR3 region has the DNA TGTGCCAGCAGCTTTCACCGGCTTGGAGCGCCCGGCTATGGCTACACCTTC. The encoded protein is CASSFHRLGAPGYGYTF.

This clone was seen a few times. The CDR3 nucleotides are TGTGCCAGCAGTTCGAGACCCTCGTGGACAGGGAGGAATTCACCCCTCCACTTT. This sequence encodes CASSSRPSWTGRNSPLHF. The rearrangement joins TRBV27 to TRBJ1-6; 8 bases are shared with TRBD1. J was trimmed by 7 bases and V by 4 bases; bases with no gene match: 15. Germline V gene lookup returns CDR1 MNHEY and CDR2 SMNVEV (reference sequence). The CDR3 consists of 18 residues.

The genes are TRBV10-3 and TRBJ2-7, with D tentatively TRBD2 (7 bases). There are 12 residues in the CDR3. V lost 6 bases, J lost 5 bases, and 11 bases lay in between. CDR1 is ENHRY and CDR2 is SYGVKD in the germline V gene. CDR3 DNA: TGTGCCATCAGCGGGGGGCGCGACGAGCAGTACTTC. It yields the protein CAISGGRDEQYF.

CDR3 DNA sequence: TGTGCCAGCAGTTATCAGGGTTTTGCTGAAGCTTTCTTT. This encodes CASSYQGFAEAFF. V is TRBV6-5 and J is TRBJ1-1; D possibly corresponds to TRBD1 (5 bases). Germline loops: CDR1 MNHEY, CDR2 SVGAGI. V was pared by 3 bases and J by 6 bases, with 11 bases between. This CDR3 has 13 amino acids.

The table lists this clone with a count of one. The CDR3 reads CASSVGGNRGDTQYF. CDR3 sequence (DNA): TGTGCCAGCAGCGTAGGGGGAAACAGAGGGGATACGCAGTATTTT. V gene TRBV9 combines with J gene TRBJ2-3, with a possible D match to TRBD2 (5 bases). The CDR3 extends over 15 amino acids. Between the trimmed V and J ends, which lost 0 bases and 6 bases, there was a span of 14 bases. The germline V gene encodes CDR1 SGDLS and CDR2 YYNGEE.

This clone was counted once. The chain has TRBV7-9 and TRBJ1-5; 7 bases map to TRBD1. This CDR3 is 17 amino acids long. Germline loops: CDR1 SEHNR, CDR2 FQNEAQ (reference sequence). The ends lost 0 bases at V and 2 bases at J; junction bases unmatched: 7. Here the CDR3 DNA reads TGTGCCAGCAGCTTAGCCGGGAACAGGGGTGGCAATCAGCCCCAGCATTTT. Amino acids: CASSLAGNRGGNQPQHF.

The chain is built from TRBV27 and TRBJ2-1, with TRBD1 matching 8 bases. Germline V gene data show CDR1 as MNHEY and CDR2 as SMNVEV (reference sequence). The CDR3 is made up of 16 amino acids. The J segment lost 4 bases and the V segment lost 7 bases, leaving 12 bases of the junction unmatched. The CDR3 DNA reads TGTGCCAGCAACAACGGCGGCGGGACAGGTTACAATGAGCAGTTCTTC. This sequence encodes CASNNGGGTGYNEQFF.

The rearrangement uses TRBV5-1 and TRBJ2-1; 10 positions match TRBD2. The CDR3 is made up of 14 amino acids. The V gene's germline CDR1 is SGHRS and CDR2 YFSETQ. After removal of 4 bases from V and 3 bases from J, the junction contained 1 base not matched to a gene. CDR3 amino acids: CASSKRGGYNEQFF. Written as DNA, the CDR3 is TGCGCCAGCAGCAAGCGGGGGGGCTACAATGAGCAGTTCTTC.

As to this clone: A far larger clone is one nucleotide away, so this likely arose from a read error. This chain joins TRBV19 and TRBJ2-6; no firm D call. The V gene's germline CDR1 is LNHDA and CDR2 SQIVND (reference sequence). The V end lost 5 bases, the J end lost 2 bases, and 13 bases lay between the germline ends. This CDR3 is 16 amino acids long. The CDR3 loop reads CASSPGLDAGANVLTF. CDR3 in DNA: TGTGCCAGTAGTCCCGGTCTAGACGCTGGGGCCAACGTCCTGACTTTC.

The CDR3 coding sequence is TGCGCCAGCAGCCAAGATCGGGGTAGCGGGGGCTACAATGAGCAGTTCTTC. This sequence encodes CASSQDRGSGGYNEQFF. The V and J genes are TRBV4-3 and TRBJ2-1, with TRBD2 matching over 9 bases. CDR1 is LGHNA and CDR2 is YSLEER in the germline V gene. Germline trimming cut 0 bases from V and 3 bases from J; bases unmatched to any gene: 6. CDR3 length equals 17 residues.

The rearrangement joins TRBV5-1 to TRBJ1-2, with TRBD1 matching over 7 bases. The J segment lost 5 bases and the V segment lost 7 bases, leaving 11 bases of the junction unmatched. The CDR3 is made up of 14 amino acids. Germline-derived CDR1 and CDR2 are SGHRS and YFSETQ. CDR3 loop: CASHTPGQSYGYTF. The CDR3 DNA sequence: TGCGCCAGCCATACGCCGGGACAGTCGTATGGCTACACCTTC.

This rearrangement joins TRBV13 to TRBJ1-6, with TRBD1 identical over 11 bases. The CDR3 has 14 residues. The V segment lost 8 bases and the J segment 7 bases; nucleotides outside the gene matches: 4. Germline CDR1 is PRHDT and CDR2 is FYEKMQ (reference sequence). The CDR3 DNA reads as TGTGCCAGCGGTAGGGACAGGGGGAATTCACCCCTCCACTTT. This sequence encodes CASGRDRGNSPLHF. Filled out from reference TRBV13 and TRBJ1-6, the complete variable domain reads AAGVIQSPRHLIKEKRETATLKCYPIPRHDTVYWYQQGPGQDPQFLISFYEKMQSDKGSIPDRFSAQQFSDYHSELNMSSLELGDSALYFCASGRDRGNSPLHFGNGTRLTVT.

This chain links TRBV7-2 with TRBJ2-1; 10 nucleotides line up with TRBD2. V lost 2 bases to trimming and J lost 8 bases; unmatched junction nucleotides: 6. Germline lookup yields CDR1 SGHTA and CDR2 FQGNSA. The CDR3 consists of 15 residues. The CDR3 spells CASSLISGGFDEQFF. CDR3 nucleotide sequence: TGTGCCAGCAGCTTAATTAGCGGGGGGTTTGATGAGCAGTTCTTC.

The chain recombines TRBV6-6 with TRBJ2-5; D is unresolved. This CDR3 is built from 15 residues. CDR1 is MNHNY, CDR2 SVGAGI, per germline (reference sequence). The germline V and J ends were trimmed by 6 bases and 0 bases, with 14 bases remaining between them. The CDR3 DNA sequence: TGTGCCAGCAGACACCCTCGTGAAAACCAAGAGACCCAGTACTTC. Its protein product is CASRHPRENQETQYF.

This clone showed up just once. The chain couples TRBV6-5 to TRBJ2-5; 9 positions match TRBD2. Looked up from germline, CDR1 is MNHEY and CDR2 is SVGAGI. The CDR3 consists of 15 residues. The junction had 4 bases not matched to a gene; V was cut back by 0 bases and J by 5 bases. CDR3: CASSYSRGGTETQYF. CDR3 sequence (DNA): TGTGCCAGCAGTTACTCGCGGGGGGGGACTGAGACCCAGTACTTC.

CDR3 sequence: CASSSWDRVTYEQYF. CDR3 coding DNA: TGTGCCAGCAGTTCTTGGGACAGGGTTACCTACGAGCAGTACTTC. The chain links TRBV6-5 to TRBJ2-7, with TRBD1 identical over 9 bases. CDR3 length: 15 residues. The germline CDR1 and CDR2 sequences are MNHEY and SVGAGI. The junction had 6 bases not matched to a gene; V was cut back by 4 bases and J by 2 bases.

This clone has just a few counts. The genes are TRBV7-8 and TRBJ2-4, with TRBD1 identical over 8 bases. Per the germline V gene, CDR1 is SGHVS and CDR2 is FQNEAQ. The CDR3 loop spans 19 amino acids. The V and J ends lost 0 bases and 3 bases, in that order; junction bases with no gene match: 13. For the CDR3, the DNA is TGTGCCAGCAGCTTAGCCATAAGTACTACAGGGGGTAGCAAAAACATTCAGTACTTC. This sequence encodes CASSLAISTTGGSKNIQYF.

The chain joins TRBV18 to TRBJ1-1; TRBD1 agrees at 9 bases. Germline V CDR1 and CDR2: KGHSH, LQKENI. The CDR3 extends over 15 amino acids. Losses at the gene ends were 1 base for V and 1 base for J; bases not matched to a gene: 1. The CDR3 DNA reads TGTGCCAGCTCACCACGACAGGGGGGGAACACTGAAGCTTTCTTT. This translates into CASSPRQGGNTEAFF. Combining the CDR3 with reference TRBV18 and TRBJ1-1 gives the whole variable domain NAGVMQNPRHLVRRRGQEARLRCSPMKGHSHVYWYRQLPEEGLKFMVYLQKENIIDESGMPKERFSAEFPKEGPSILRIQQVVRGDSAAYFCASSPRQGGNTEAFFGQGTRLTVV.